The 10 T cell receptor beta chains given below trace back to one sample, sequenced in a study of control samples from healthy donors and cancer patients. Sequencing was performed with immunoSEQ multiplex PCR; in TCRdb, only in-frame clones are kept and a portion is missing. The sample has fewer than 70,000 clones, 75% to 90% seen once. The material sequenced was PBMCs. These receptors originate from a woman aged 45-59 years with lung cancer.

V and J are TRBV28 and TRBJ2-1; possible D gene TRBD1, 5 bases. CDR1 is MDHEN, CDR2 SYDVKM, per germline. V lost 9 bases, J lost 4 bases, and 10 bases lay in between. This CDR3 comprises 12 residues. Written as DNA, the CDR3 is TGTGCCAGTGTTCAGGGTTACAATGAGCAGTTCTTC. Amino acids: CASVQGYNEQFF.

The chain combines TRBV5-8 with TRBJ1-4; 12 bases agree with TRBD1. There are 16 residues in the CDR3. The germline CDR1 and CDR2 sequences are SGHTS and YDEGEE. V lost 1 base and J lost 10; bases outside the gene matches: 8. As DNA, the CDR3 is TGTGCCAGCAGCTTGCTTTTTGGGACAGGGGGCGGAAAACTGTTTTTT. Protein sequence: CASSLLFGTGGGKLFF.

This rearrangement joins TRBV3-1 (or the pseudogene TRBV3-2) to TRBJ2-1, with 9 bases identical to TRBD2. V trimming: 4 bases; J trimming: 1 base; junction bases outside the gene matches: 5. CDR3 length equals 16 residues. CDR1 and CDR2 (germline): LGHDT, YNNKEL (reference sequence). CDR3 residues: CASSPLAGTSYNEQFF. The DNA for the CDR3 is TGTGCCAGCAGCCCGCTAGCGGGGACTTCCTACAATGAGCAGTTCTTC.

As regards this clone: One end of the junction fails to match germline, which may point to a read error. The chain joins TRBV5-8 to TRBJ2-7, with a possible D match to TRBD1 (6 bases). Germline V CDR1 and CDR2: SGHTS, YDEGEE. The CDR3 has 13 residues. The CDR3 coding sequence is TGTGCCAACAGCCTAGGACAGCTCTACGAGCAGTACTTC. Translating it yields CANSLGQLYEQYF. The variable domain in full, completed from reference TRBV5-8 and TRBJ2-7, reads EAGVTQSPTHLIKTRGQQATLRCSPISGHTSVYWYQQALGLGLQFLLWYDEGEERNRGNFPPRFSGRQFPNYSSELNVNALELEDSALYLCANSLGQLYEQYFGPGTRLTVT.

As to this clone: The sample holds other DNA sequences that translate to the same CDR3. The chain employs TRBV5-1 and TRBJ1-4, with D maybe TRBD1 (5 bases). The V gene lost 4 bases and the J gene lost 7 bases, with 14 bases spanning the gap. Germline assignment: CDR1 SGHRS and CDR2 YFSETQ. The CDR3 spans 14 residues. CDR3 loop: CASSLDSGGEKLFF. DNA of the CDR3: TGCGCCAGCAGCCTCGACAGCGGGGGTGAAAAACTGTTTTTT.

This clone was seen a few times. The chain combines TRBV24-1 with TRBJ2-7; D might be TRBD1 (6 bases). Germline CDR1 is KGHDR and CDR2 is SFDVKD. The V and J ends lost 7 bases and 5 bases respectively, with 8 bases between them. The CDR3 extends over 11 amino acids. The CDR3 is CATSRDNEQYF. CDR3 in DNA: TGTGCCACCAGCCGGGACAACGAGCAGTACTTC.

The V gene is TRBV7-2, the J gene TRBJ2-7; D possibly corresponds to TRBD1 (6 bases). CDR3 length: 14 residues. Trimming pared 2 bases from V and 6 bases from J, leaving 14 bases between. Germline CDR1 is SGHTA and CDR2 is FQGNSA. The CDR3 sequence is CASSLPGQYFEQYF. The CDR3 DNA sequence: TGTGCCAGCAGCTTACCGGGACAATATTTCGAGCAGTACTTC.

V is TRBV9 and J is TRBJ1-1; no definite D call. The CDR3 loop spans 15 amino acids. Trimming left V 0 bases short and J 0 bases short, with 9 bases between. Per the germline V gene, CDR1 is SGDLS and CDR2 is YYNGEE. In DNA, the CDR3 is TGTGCCAGCAGCGTAGTAGGGCTTATGAACACTGAAGCTTTCTTT. Translated, it gives CASSVVGLMNTEAFF.

This rearrangement joins TRBV16 to TRBJ1-5, with D possibly matching TRBD1 (6 bases). CDR1 KGHSY and CDR2 FQNENV come from the germline V gene. The V and J ends lost 2 bases and 4 bases respectively, with 12 bases between them. The length of the CDR3 is 15 residues. CDR3 DNA sequence: TGTGCCAGCAGCCAACGAGGGCAGGGGAATCAGCCCCAGCATTTT. Translating gives CASSQRGQGNQPQHF.

The CDR3 region has the DNA TGCGCCAGCAGCTTGGTTGGCAATCAGCCCCAGCATTTT. Translating gives CASSLVGNQPQHF. The J gene is TRBJ1-5, the V gene TRBV5-1; D gene unclear. CDR1 and CDR2 (germline): SGHRS, YFSETQ. With 0 bases removed from V and 2 bases from J, the gap between germline ends came to 3 bases. This CDR3 spans 13 amino acids. Full variable domain (missing parts from reference TRBV5-1 and TRBJ1-5): KAGVTQTPRYLIKTRGQQVTLSCSPISGHRSVSWYQQTPGQGLQFLFEYFSETQRNKGNFPGRFSGRQFSNSRSEMNVSTLELGDSALYLCASSLVGNQPQHFGDGTRLSIL.